The next 6 T cell receptor beta chains were all read from a single sample in a study of cytomegalovirus exposure and HLA in healthy donors. Primers included in the PCR were 60 Vbeta and 13 Jbeta primers. Method: immunoSEQ multiplex PCR; TCRdb's copy keeps in-frame clones and lacks some. The table includes about 160,000 clones, roughly 80% detected once. Material: PBMCs. The source is a man aged 25-45 years in good health and CMV-seropositive.

This clone was recorded a few times. The chain uses TRBV6-1 and TRBJ2-1; 7 nucleotides agree with TRBD2. This CDR3 contains 17 residues. The germline gives CDR1 MNHNS, CDR2 SASEGT. The V and J ends lost 4 bases and 1 base, in that order; junction bases with no gene match: 10. In DNA, the CDR3 is TGTGCCAGCAGTGTCCCGTTATGGGGGGGATCCTACAATGAGCAGTTCTTC. Its translation: CASSVPLWGGSYNEQFF.

This clone was seen once. The chain has TRBV6-5 and TRBJ1-4; 9 nucleotides match TRBD1. V shed 2 bases, J shed 4 bases, and the junction held 5 bases outside the gene matches. The CDR3 spans 16 residues. Looked up from germline, CDR1 is MNHEY and CDR2 is SVGAGI. Here the CDR3 DNA reads TGTGCCAGCAGTTACGGGGACAGGGACTTTAATGAAAAACTGTTTTTT. Its translation: CASSYGDRDFNEKLFF.

This sequence joins TRBV19 and TRBJ2-3; a weak D match, TRBD2 (6 bases). The V and J ends lost 3 bases and 4 bases respectively, with 11 bases between them. The CDR3 runs to 14 residues. The germline CDR1 and CDR2 sequences are LNHDA and SQIVND (reference sequence). The DNA for the CDR3 is TGTGCCAGTAGTATCGAACTAGCCGCAGATACGCAGTATTTT. Translated: CASSIELAADTQYF. Supplemented by reference TRBV19 and TRBJ2-3, the full variable domain reads DGGITQSPKYLFRKEGQNVTLSCEQNLNHDAMYWYRQDPGQGLRLIYYSQIVNDFQKGDIAEGYSVSREKKESFPLTVTSAQKNPTAFYLCASSIELAADTQYFGPGTRLTVL.

The chain carries TRBV4-3 and TRBJ2-7; unclear D gene. V was trimmed by 1 base and J by 1 base, leaving 8 bases between them. Per germline, CDR1 LGHNA and CDR2 YSLEER. The CDR3 spans 14 residues. CDR3 amino acids: CASSQAPGSYEQYF. As DNA, the CDR3 is TGCGCCAGCAGCCAAGCACCAGGTTCCTACGAGCAGTACTTC.

The CDR3 loop reads CASSLGSIGAPSGNTIYF. The DNA of the CDR3 is TGTGCCAGCAGCTTGGGATCGATAGGGGCTCCCTCTGGAAACACCATATATTTT. The chain carries TRBV5-4 and TRBJ1-3; TRBD1 is a possible D gene (5 bases). CDR1 SGHNT and CDR2 YYREEE come from the germline V gene (reference sequence). V was shortened by 0 bases and J by 0 bases, with 16 bases between the two germline ends. This CDR3 is built from 18 residues.

The genes are TRBV2 and TRBJ2-5, with 8 positions matching TRBD1. The V and J ends lost 6 bases and 5 bases, in that order; junction bases with no gene match: 11. CDR1 and CDR2 (germline): SNHLY, FYNNEI. The CDR3 has 15 residues. CDR3 sequence reads: CASRRTGLGLETQYF. In DNA, the CDR3 is TGTGCCAGCAGGAGGACAGGGTTGGGTTTGGAGACCCAGTACTTC.